Given below is one TCR beta chain in context. Antigen: not known. This CDR3 comprises 13 residues. Germline assignment: CDR1 LGHNA and CDR2 YNFKEQ. The V and J ends lost 0 bases and 4 bases respectively, with 4 bases between them. The sample originates from a study of cytomegalovirus exposure and HLA in healthy donors. Across the study: Among about 380 genotyped donors, about 83% fell in the Caucasian-associated ancestry cluster.

Use of 60 Vbeta and 13 Jbeta primers characterized the PCR. Produced via immunoSEQ multiplex PCR; TCRdb's table is partial and in-frame only. The table lists more than 75,000 clones, less than 80% of them singletons. Study observations and caveats: Sequencing likely generated an artifact that appeared as a cluster of highly shared sequence variants. It emerged from a later analysis that several of the most significant clusters appeared to be linked to common viral pathogens.

The clonotype was recovered from a middle-aged man in good health and CMV-seropositive. The V gene is TRBV4-2, the J gene TRBJ2-1; D uncertain. What was sequenced was PBMCs. CDR3 sequence: CASSQELYNEQFF. The CDR3 DNA is TGTGCCAGCAGCCAAGAACTTTACAATGAGCAGTTCTTC.